The clone carrying this T cell receptor beta chain has a single count. The antigen is unknown. A Clinical Activity Score of at least 3, a NOSPECS grade of at least 4 and a duration under 3 months were recorded in the ophthalmopathy patients. The diagnoses drew upon clinical symptoms, serum thyroxine and TRAb, thyroid ultrasound and orbital computed tomography. The length of the CDR3 is 15 residues. Trimming removed 0 bases from V and 4 bases from J, with 12 bases in between. Looked up from germline, CDR1 is LGHNA and CDR2 is YSLEER. This sample is drawn from a study of T cells in Graves' hyperthyroidism and ophthalmopathy. General study results and limits: Most thyroid clonotypes that were expanded above 0.001 also turned up in blood.

RNA transcripts served as the template for amplifying TCR beta CDR3 regions. With the HTBI primer set, the TCR CDR3 went through a first round of RT-PCR. TCRdb processed the multiplex PCR reads anew with MiXCR; each CDR3 protein has one entry. In the table there are 600,000 or so distinct CDR3 sequences, approximately 15% of which are singletons. The source is a woman between 45 and 65 years old with Graves' ophthalmopathy. The specimen sequenced was blood. The chain combines TRBV4-3 with TRBJ1-2, with D possibly matching TRBD1 (5 bases). CDR3 protein: CASSQEIQGTYGYTF. CDR3 sequence (DNA): TGCGCCAGCAGCCAAGAGATACAAGGGACCTATGGCTACACCTTC.